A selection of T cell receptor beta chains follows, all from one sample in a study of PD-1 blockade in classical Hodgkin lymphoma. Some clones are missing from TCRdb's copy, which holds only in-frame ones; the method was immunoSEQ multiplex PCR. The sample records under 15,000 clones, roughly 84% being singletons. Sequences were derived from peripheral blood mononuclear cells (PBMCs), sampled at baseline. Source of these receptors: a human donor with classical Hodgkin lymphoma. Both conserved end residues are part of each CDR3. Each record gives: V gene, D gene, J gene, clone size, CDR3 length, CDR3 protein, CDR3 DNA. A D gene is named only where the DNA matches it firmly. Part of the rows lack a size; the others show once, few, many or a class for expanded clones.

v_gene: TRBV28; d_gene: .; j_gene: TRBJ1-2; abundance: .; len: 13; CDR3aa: CASNFRGGLGYTF; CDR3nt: TGTGCCAGCAATTTTCGGGGCGGGCTGGGCTACACCTTC
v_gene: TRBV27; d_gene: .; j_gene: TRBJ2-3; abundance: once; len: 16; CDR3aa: CASHLQGQRGTDTQYF; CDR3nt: TGTGCCAGCCACCTACAGGGCCAGCGGGGCACAGATACGCAGTATTTT
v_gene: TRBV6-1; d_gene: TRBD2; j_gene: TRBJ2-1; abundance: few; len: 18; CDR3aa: CASSGGLAGESSYNEQFF; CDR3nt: TGTGCCAGCAGTGGGGGACTAGCGGGGGAGAGCTCCTACAATGAGCAGTTCTTC
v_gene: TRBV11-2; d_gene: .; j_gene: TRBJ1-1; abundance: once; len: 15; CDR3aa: CASSLYAGLSTEAFF; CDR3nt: TGTGCCAGCAGCTTGTATGCGGGCCTTTCAACTGAAGCTTTCTTT
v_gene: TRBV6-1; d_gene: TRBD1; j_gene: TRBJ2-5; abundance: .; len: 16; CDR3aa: CASSEFWGQGEETQYF; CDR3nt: TGTGCCAGCAGTGAATTCTGGGGACAGGGAGAAGAGACCCAGTACTTC
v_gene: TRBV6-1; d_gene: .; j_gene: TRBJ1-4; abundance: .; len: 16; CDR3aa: CASSEAPGGGLEKLFF; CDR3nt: TGTGCCAGCAGTGAAGCGCCAGGAGGGGGTTTGGAAAAACTGTTTTTT
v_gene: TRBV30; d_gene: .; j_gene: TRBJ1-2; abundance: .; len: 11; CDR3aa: CAWSVQFGYTF; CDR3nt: TGTGCCTGGAGTGTTCAGTTCGGCTACACCTTC
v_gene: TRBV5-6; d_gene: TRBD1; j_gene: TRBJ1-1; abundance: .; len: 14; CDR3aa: CASSLGLDRAEAFF; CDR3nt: TGTGCCAGCAGCTTGGGATTGGACAGGGCTGAAGCTTTCTTT
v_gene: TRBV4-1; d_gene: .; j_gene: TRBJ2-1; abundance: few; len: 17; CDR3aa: CASSQVDMGLSYNEQFF; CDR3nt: TGCGCCAGCAGCCAAGTGGACATGGGACTTTCGTACAATGAGCAGTTCTTC
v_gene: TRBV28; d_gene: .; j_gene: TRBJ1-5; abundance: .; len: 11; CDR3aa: CASSFVYVKHF; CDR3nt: TGTGCCAGCAGTTTTGTTTATGTAAAGCATTTT
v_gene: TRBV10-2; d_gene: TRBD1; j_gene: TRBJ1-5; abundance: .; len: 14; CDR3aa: CASKGTASNQPQHF; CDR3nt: TGCGCCAGCAAGGGGACAGCTAGCAATCAGCCCCAGCATTTT
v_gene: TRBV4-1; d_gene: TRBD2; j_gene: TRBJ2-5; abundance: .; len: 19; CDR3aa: CASSQERLLAGAPRETQYF; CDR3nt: TGCGCCAGCAGCCAAGAGCGACTGCTAGCGGGAGCGCCGAGGGAGACCCAGTACTTC
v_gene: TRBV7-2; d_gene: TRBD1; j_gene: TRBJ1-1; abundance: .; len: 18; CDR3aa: CASSLGHQGASFDTEAFF; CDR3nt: TGTGCCAGCAGCTTAGGGCATCAGGGGGCCAGTTTTGACACTGAAGCTTTCTTT
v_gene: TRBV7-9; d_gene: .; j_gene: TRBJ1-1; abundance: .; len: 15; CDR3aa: CASRPKTRAGTEAFF; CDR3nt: TGTGCCAGCAGACCAAAGACTCGGGCCGGGACTGAAGCTTTCTTT
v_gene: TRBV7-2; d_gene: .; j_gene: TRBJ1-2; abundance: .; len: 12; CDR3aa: CASSLDTTGYTF; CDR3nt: TGTGCCAGCAGCTTAGACACTACAGGCTACACCTTC
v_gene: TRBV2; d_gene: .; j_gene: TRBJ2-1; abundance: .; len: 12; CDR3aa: CASSEAWGEQFF; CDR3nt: TGTGCCAGCAGTGAAGCCTGGGGAGAGCAGTTCTTC
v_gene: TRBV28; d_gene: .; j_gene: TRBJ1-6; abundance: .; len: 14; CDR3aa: CASSYPGVQSPLHF; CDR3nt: TGTGCCAGCAGTTACCCCGGGGTTCAATCACCCCTCCACTTT
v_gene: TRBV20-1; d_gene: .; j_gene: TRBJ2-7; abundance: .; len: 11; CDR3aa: CSAAQGYEQYF; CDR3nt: TGCAGTGCTGCTCAGGGATACGAGCAGTACTTC
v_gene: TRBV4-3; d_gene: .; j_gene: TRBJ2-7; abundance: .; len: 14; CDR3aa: CASSRWGLADEQYF; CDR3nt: TGCGCCAGCAGCAGATGGGGGCTAGCGGACGAGCAGTACTTC
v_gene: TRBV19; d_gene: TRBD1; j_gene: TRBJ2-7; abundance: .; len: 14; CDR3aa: CASTAGQVGYEQYF; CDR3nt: TGTGCCAGTACCGCGGGACAGGTGGGATACGAGCAGTACTTC
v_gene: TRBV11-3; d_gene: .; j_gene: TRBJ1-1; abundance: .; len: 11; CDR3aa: CASSLNTEAFF; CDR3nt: TGTGCCAGCAGCCTAAACACTGAAGCTTTCTTT
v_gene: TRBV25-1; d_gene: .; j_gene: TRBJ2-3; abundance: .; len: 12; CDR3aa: CASESGTDTQYF; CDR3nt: TGTGCCAGCGAATCCGGCACAGATACGCAGTATTTT
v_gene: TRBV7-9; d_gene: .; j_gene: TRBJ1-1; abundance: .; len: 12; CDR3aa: CAIRAPGTEAFF; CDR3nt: TGTGCCATCAGGGCCCCGGGGACTGAAGCTTTCTTT
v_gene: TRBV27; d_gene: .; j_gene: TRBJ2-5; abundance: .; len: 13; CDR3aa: CASSLSPQETQYF; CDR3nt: TGTGCCAGCAGTTTATCCCCCCAAGAGACCCAGTACTTC
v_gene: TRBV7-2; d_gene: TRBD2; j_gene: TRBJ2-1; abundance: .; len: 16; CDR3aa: CASSLESGGAYNEQFF; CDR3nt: TGTGCCAGCAGCCTCGAAAGCGGGGGGGCCTACAATGAGCAGTTCTTC
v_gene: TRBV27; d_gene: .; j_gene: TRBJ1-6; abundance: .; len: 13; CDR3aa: CASSEGANSPLHF; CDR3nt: TGTGCCAGCAGTGAAGGGGCTAATTCACCCCTCCACTTT
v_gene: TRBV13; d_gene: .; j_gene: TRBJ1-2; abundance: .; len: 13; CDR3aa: CASSFLGAGGYTF; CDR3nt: TGTGCCAGCAGCTTCTTGGGCGCTGGTGGCTACACCTTC
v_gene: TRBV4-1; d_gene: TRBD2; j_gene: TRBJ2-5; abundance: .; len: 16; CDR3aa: CASSQGTSGMQETQYF; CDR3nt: TGCGCCAGCAGCCAGGGGACTAGCGGGATGCAAGAGACCCAGTACTTC
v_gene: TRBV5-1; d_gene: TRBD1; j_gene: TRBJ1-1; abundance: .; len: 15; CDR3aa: CASSSQGALNTEAFF; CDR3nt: TGCGCCAGCAGCAGCCAGGGGGCCCTGAACACTGAAGCTTTCTTT
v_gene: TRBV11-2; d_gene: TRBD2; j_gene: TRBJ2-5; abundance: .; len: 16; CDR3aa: CASTPGGGLFRETQYF; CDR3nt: TGTGCCAGCACCCCCGGGGGGGGCCTTTTTCGAGAGACCCAGTACTTC
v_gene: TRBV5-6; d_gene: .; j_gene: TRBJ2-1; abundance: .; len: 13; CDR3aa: CASSFPLGAEQFF; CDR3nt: TGTGCCAGCAGCTTCCCTCTAGGGGCTGAGCAGTTCTTC
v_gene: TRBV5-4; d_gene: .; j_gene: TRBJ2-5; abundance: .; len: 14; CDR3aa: CASSPRQQQETQYF; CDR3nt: TGTGCCAGCAGCCCCCGACAGCAACAAGAGACCCAGTACTTC
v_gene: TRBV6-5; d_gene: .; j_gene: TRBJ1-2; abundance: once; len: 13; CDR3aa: CASNSGDHYGYTF; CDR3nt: TGTGCCAGCAACTCAGGGGACCACTATGGCTACACCTTC
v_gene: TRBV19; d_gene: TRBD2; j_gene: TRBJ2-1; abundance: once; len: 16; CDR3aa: CASSMPRRGGGWEQFF; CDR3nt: TGTGCCAGTAGTATGCCGCGGCGGGGGGGCGGTTGGGAGCAGTTCTTC
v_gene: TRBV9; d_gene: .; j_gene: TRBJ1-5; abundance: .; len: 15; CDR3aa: CASSQFGQINQPQHF; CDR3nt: TGTGCCAGCAGCCAATTCGGACAGATCAATCAGCCCCAGCATTTT
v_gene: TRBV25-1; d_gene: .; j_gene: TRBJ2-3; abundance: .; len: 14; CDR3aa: CASSAGGGTDTQYF; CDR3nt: TGTGCCAGCAGTGCCGGGGGAGGCACAGATACGCAGTATTTT
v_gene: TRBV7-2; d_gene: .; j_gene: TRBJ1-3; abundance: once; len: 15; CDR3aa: CASSALWAPGNTIYF; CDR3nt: TGTGCCAGCAGCGCCCTCTGGGCCCCGGGAAACACCATATATTTT
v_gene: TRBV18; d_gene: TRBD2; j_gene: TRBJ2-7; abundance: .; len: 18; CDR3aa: CASSPAASGRAPTYEQYF; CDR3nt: TGTGCCAGCTCACCAGCGGCTAGCGGGAGGGCCCCAACCTACGAGCAGTACTTC
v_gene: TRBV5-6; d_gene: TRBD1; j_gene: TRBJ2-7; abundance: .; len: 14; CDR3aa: CASSFYRGGHEQYF; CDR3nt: TGTGCCAGCAGCTTCTATAGAGGGGGCCACGAGCAGTACTTC
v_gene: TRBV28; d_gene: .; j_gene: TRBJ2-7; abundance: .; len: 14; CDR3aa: CASSWGDIRYEQYF; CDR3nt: TGTGCCAGCAGTTGGGGCGATATACGCTACGAGCAGTACTTC
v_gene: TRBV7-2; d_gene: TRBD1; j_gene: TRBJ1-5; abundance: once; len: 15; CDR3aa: CASSPRTGGDQPQHF; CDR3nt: TGTGCCAGCAGCCCTAGGACAGGGGGCGATCAGCCCCAGCATTTT
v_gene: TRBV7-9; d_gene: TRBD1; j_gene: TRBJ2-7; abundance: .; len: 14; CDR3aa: CASSAYRGPYEQYF; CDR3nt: TGTGCCAGCAGCGCATACAGGGGCCCCTACGAGCAGTACTTC
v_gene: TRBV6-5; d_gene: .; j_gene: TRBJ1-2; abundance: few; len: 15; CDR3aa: CASSYSARLNYGYTF; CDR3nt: TGTGCCAGCAGTTACTCGGCCCGACTTAACTATGGCTACACCTTC
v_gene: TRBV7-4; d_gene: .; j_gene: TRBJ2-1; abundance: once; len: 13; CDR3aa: CASSFGQYNEQFF; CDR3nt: TGTGCCAGCAGCTTCGGACAATACAATGAGCAGTTCTTC
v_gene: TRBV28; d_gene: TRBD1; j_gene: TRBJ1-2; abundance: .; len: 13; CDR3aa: CASVQGSPYGYTF; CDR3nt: TGTGCCAGCGTACAGGGGTCCCCCTATGGCTACACCTTC
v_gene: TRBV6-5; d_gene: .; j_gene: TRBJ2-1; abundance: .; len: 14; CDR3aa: CASATVNSVDEQFF; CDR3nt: TGTGCCAGCGCTACAGTAAATTCGGTCGATGAGCAGTTCTTC
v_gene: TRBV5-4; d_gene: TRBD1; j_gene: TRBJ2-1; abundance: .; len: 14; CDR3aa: CASSLWTGRNEQFF; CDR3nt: TGTGCCAGCAGCTTATGGACAGGGCGCAATGAGCAGTTCTTC
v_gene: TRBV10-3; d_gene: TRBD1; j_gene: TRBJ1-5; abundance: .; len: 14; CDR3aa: CAIRSQGDYQPQHF; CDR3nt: TGTGCCATCAGAAGTCAGGGGGATTATCAGCCCCAGCATTTT
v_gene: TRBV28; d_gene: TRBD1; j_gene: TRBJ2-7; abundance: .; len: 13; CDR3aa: CASRTGDPYEQYF; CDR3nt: TGTGCCAGCAGAACAGGGGACCCCTACGAGCAGTACTTC
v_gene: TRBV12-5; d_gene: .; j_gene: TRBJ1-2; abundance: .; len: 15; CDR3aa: CASGRYREGNYGYTF; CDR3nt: TGTGCTAGTGGTCGATACAGGGAGGGTAACTATGGCTACACCTTC